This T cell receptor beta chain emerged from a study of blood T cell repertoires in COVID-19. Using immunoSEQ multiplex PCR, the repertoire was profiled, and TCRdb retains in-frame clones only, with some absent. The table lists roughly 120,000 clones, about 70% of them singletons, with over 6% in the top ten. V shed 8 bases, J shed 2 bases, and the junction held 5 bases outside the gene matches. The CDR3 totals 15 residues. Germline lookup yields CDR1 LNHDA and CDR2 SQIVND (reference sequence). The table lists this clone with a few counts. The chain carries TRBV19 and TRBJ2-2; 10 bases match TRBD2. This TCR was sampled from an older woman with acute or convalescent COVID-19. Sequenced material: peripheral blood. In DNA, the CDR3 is TGTGCCAGTCGTAGCGGGGGGCCCAACACCGGGGAGCTGTTTTTT. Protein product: CASRSGGPNTGELFF.